One and the same sample provided the 28 T cell receptor beta chains below, sequenced in a study of CD4 T cells in relation to SARS-CoV-2 and coronaviruses. Clones were read by immunoSEQ multiplex PCR, and TCRdb kept only the in-frame ones, dropping some. The table records about 16,000 clones, over 80% of them present only once. Which antigens these TCRs recognize remains unknown. Unexposed donor CD4+ T cells date from about 2010-2018, before the COVID-19 pandemic. CD4+ T cells were isolated from the cells after around 9 days of culture. The sample was CD4+ T cells from PBMCs, cultured in vitro. The receptors were gathered from a human donor in good health.

Only a few counts were recorded for this clone. V gene TRBV24-1 combines with J gene TRBJ1-1; D gene unclear. The germline CDR1 and CDR2 sequences are KGHDR and SFDVKD. The CDR3 length is 13 residues. The germline V and J ends were trimmed by 5 bases and 1 base, with 7 bases remaining between them. The CDR3 here is CATSAERNTEAFF. CDR3 bases: TGTGCCACCAGTGCGGAGAGGAACACTGAAGCTTTCTTT.

The chain employs TRBV5-1 and TRBJ1-1; D remains ambiguous. The CDR3 is 13 amino acids. Per the germline V gene, CDR1 is SGHRS and CDR2 is YFSETQ. V shed 5 bases and J shed 6 bases, with 14 bases lying between them. CDR3 in amino acids: CASSPVSHAEAFF. The CDR3 DNA reads TGCGCCAGCAGTCCCGTCAGCCACGCTGAAGCTTTCTTT.

The CDR3 sequence: CASTGQGAYGYTF. As DNA, the CDR3 is TGTGCCAGCACCGGACAGGGGGCATATGGCTACACCTTC. J is TRBJ1-2 and V is TRBV5-6; TRBD1 agrees at 11 bases. Germline CDR1 reads SGHDT; CDR2 reads YYEEEE. This CDR3 spans 13 amino acids. Trimming cost V 6 bases and J 5 bases; bases outside gene matches: 3.

The chain has TRBV7-9 and TRBJ2-1, with 7 bases lining up with TRBD1. Losses at the gene ends were 5 bases for V and 9 bases for J; bases not matched to a gene: 7. Germline values: CDR1 SEHNR, CDR2 FQNEAQ (reference sequence). This CDR3 is 13 amino acids long. DNA of the CDR3: TGTGCCAGCAGCGCCACAGGGGTAGCTGAGCAGTTCTTC. Its translation is CASSATGVAEQFF.

V usage is TRBV13 and J usage is TRBJ2-3; TRBD2 might be the D (5 bases). The CDR3 runs 14 residues. In germline, CDR1 is PRHDT, CDR2 FYEKMQ (reference sequence). The V gene lost 0 bases and the J gene lost 5 bases, with 9 bases spanning the gap. CDR3 coding DNA: TGTGCCAGCAGCTTAGGAGCGGAAATAGATACGCAGTATTTT. This gives the protein CASSLGAEIDTQYF.

This chain joins TRBV24-1 and TRBJ1-1; 8 bases agree with TRBD1. V lost 4 bases, J lost 1 base, and 4 bases stayed unmatched. The CDR3 is made up of 15 amino acids. The germline gives CDR1 KGHDR, CDR2 SFDVKD. For the CDR3, the DNA is TGTGCCACCAGTGACGGACAGGGCTCGAACACTGAAGCTTTCTTT. Protein product: CATSDGQGSNTEAFF.

This chain links TRBV12-3 or TRBV12-4 with TRBJ1-1, with D possibly being TRBD1 (6 bases). CDR3 size: 13 residues. V lost 10 bases to trimming and J lost 0 bases, with 12 bases between them. As DNA, the CDR3 is TGTGCCACTACAGGGTTGCTGAACACTGAAGCTTTCTTT. This encodes CATTGLLNTEAFF.

V and J are TRBV19 and TRBJ2-1, with TRBD1 as a possible D gene (6 bases). The V end was cut by 5 bases, the J end by 5 bases, with 7 bases between. The CDR3 is made up of 12 amino acids. Germline values: CDR1 LNHDA, CDR2 SQIVND (reference sequence). In DNA form, the CDR3 reads TGTGCCAGTAGTGCAGGGGACAATGAGCAGTTCTTC. Encoded protein: CASSAGDNEQFF.

The rearrangement joins TRBV20-1 to TRBJ2-5; weak D call: TRBD2 (5 bases). The CDR3 extends over 11 amino acids. Trimming stripped 5 bases from V and 3 bases from J, with 7 bases between. The V gene's germline CDR1 is DFQATT and CDR2 SNEGSKA (reference sequence). The CDR3 coding sequence is TGCAGTGCTTCGGGAAAAGAGACCCAGTACTTC. Protein sequence: CSASGKETQYF.

The chain is built from TRBV4-1 and TRBJ2-2; TRBD2 agrees at 15 bases. Germline CDR1 is MGHRA and CDR2 is YSYEKL. This CDR3 has 21 residues. Germline trimming cut 2 bases from V and 6 bases from J; bases unmatched to any gene: 16. CDR3 in DNA: TGCGCCAGCAGCCAATCGGACGGACGGACTAGCGGGAGGGCCAAGGCCGGGGAGCTGTTTTTT. Encoded protein: CASSQSDGRTSGRAKAGELFF.

This clone came up a few times. V is TRBV2 and J is TRBJ1-4, with a tentative D call TRBD1 (5 bases). The length of the CDR3 is 15 residues. Germline loops: CDR1 SNHLY, CDR2 FYNNEI. Trimming removed 0 bases at V and 5 bases at J, with 10 bases between. Here the CDR3 reads CASSEAGTGNEKLFF. The CDR3 nucleotides are TGTGCCAGCAGTGAAGCCGGGACGGGGAATGAAAAACTGTTTTTT.

The chain couples TRBV10-3 to TRBJ2-5, with TRBD1 matching 7 bases. CDR3 length: 11 residues. In germline, CDR1 is ENHRY, CDR2 SYGVKD. J gave up 5 bases and V 10 bases, and 4 bases lay outside the gene matches. The CDR3 is CATQGRETQYF. The CDR3 bases are TGTGCCACACAGGGGCGCGAGACCCAGTACTTC.

The chain joins TRBV2 to TRBJ2-3, with 10 bases aligning to TRBD2. CDR3 length: 15 residues. The ends lost 8 bases at V and 6 bases at J; junction bases unmatched: 11. Germline CDR1 SNHLY, CDR2 FYNNEI. CDR3 DNA sequence: TGTGCCAGCGACTCGAGCGGGAGGGCCCCGGATACGCAGTATTTT. Translation: CASDSSGRAPDTQYF. Combining the CDR3 with reference TRBV2 and TRBJ2-3 gives the whole variable domain EPEVTQTPSHQVTQMGQEVILRCVPISNHLYFYWYRQILGQKVEFLVSFYNNEISEKSEIFDDQFSVERPDGSNFTLKIRSTKLEDSAMYFCASDSSGRAPDTQYFGPGTRLTVL.

V and J are TRBV7-3 and TRBJ2-1; TRBD2 agrees at 8 bases. Germline V lookup: CDR1 SGHTA, CDR2 FQGTGA. This CDR3 comprises 13 residues. V shed 8 bases, J shed 4 bases, and the junction held 4 bases outside the gene matches. CDR3 bases: TGTGCCAGCGGGCGGGAGGAGTACAATGAGCAGTTCTTC. Translating it yields CASGREEYNEQFF.

The chain couples TRBV30 to TRBJ1-1; D perhaps matches TRBD1 (6 bases). Trimming pared 3 bases from V and 4 bases from J, leaving 18 bases between. Germline CDR1 and CDR2: GTSNPN and SVGIG (reference sequence). The CDR3 extends over 15 amino acids. The DNA of the CDR3 is TGTGCCTGGAGCGACATACAGGGAAAAGGCACTGAAGCTTTCTTT. Translated, it gives CAWSDIQGKGTEAFF.

V is TRBV6-5 and J is TRBJ2-3; D remains ambiguous. CDR1 and CDR2 from the germline V gene are MNHEY and SVGAGI. The V end was cut by 0 bases, the J end by 2 bases, with 3 bases between. The CDR3 totals 13 residues. The CDR3 coding sequence is TGTGCCAGCAGTTACTCTTACACAGATACGCAGTATTTT. It yields the protein CASSYSYTDTQYF.

This clone is a singleton in its sample. The V call is TRBV25-1, the J call TRBJ2-2; 9 bases map to TRBD1. The CDR3 is 14 residues long. The J segment lost 3 bases and the V segment lost 4 bases, leaving 0 bases of the junction unmatched. Germline assignment: CDR1 MGHDK and CDR2 SYGVNS. The CDR3 bases are TGTGCCAGCAGTGGACAGGGGGACACCGGGGAGCTGTTTTTT. The encoded protein is CASSGQGDTGELFF.

This sequence joins TRBV5-6 and TRBJ2-2; D not certain. There are 13 residues in the CDR3. Germline V gene sequence: CDR1 SGHDT, CDR2 YYEEEE. Trimming left V 0 bases short and J 5 bases short, with 5 bases between. The CDR3: CASSLGVTGELFF. The CDR3 nucleotides are TGTGCCAGCAGCTTGGGAGTAACCGGGGAGCTGTTTTTT.

This clone has just a few counts. The V and J genes are TRBV12-5 and TRBJ1-5, with TRBD1 matching over 7 bases. Germline V CDR1 and CDR2: LGHNT, FRNRAP. Unmatched junction bases numbered 6, after V lost 1 base and J lost 0 bases. This CDR3 has 17 amino acids. CDR3 in DNA: TGTGCTAGTGGTTTGGAGGGGGCCACGGATAGCAATCAGCCCCAGCATTTT. Its translation: CASGLEGATDSNQPQHF.

This clone was seen just once. The rearrangement joins TRBV6-5 to TRBJ1-4, with D tentatively TRBD1 (6 bases). The germline CDR1 and CDR2 sequences are MNHEY and SVGAGI. V was clipped by 7 bases and J by 7 bases, with 16 bases between them. The CDR3 is 14 residues long. The CDR3 DNA follows: TGTGCCAGCACCAAGGGGGGTGTGGGTGAAAAACTGTTTTTT. Translation: CASTKGGVGEKLFF.

The chain links TRBV5-6 to TRBJ1-1; 11 nucleotides line up with TRBD1. The CDR3 is made up of 16 amino acids. Trimming took 1 base from V and 6 from J; bases not matched to a gene: 8. The germline gives CDR1 SGHDT, CDR2 YYEEEE. CDR3 sequence (DNA): TGTGCCAGCAGCTTGCTCGGACAGGGGGCCATCGCTGAAGCTTTCTTT. This codes for CASSLLGQGAIAEAFF.

The sample holds one count of this clone. The chain has TRBV7-8 and TRBJ2-3; D uncertain. This CDR3 contains 14 residues. V gave up 2 bases and J gave up 0 bases, with 6 bases separating them. Germline lookup yields CDR1 SGHVS and CDR2 FQNEAQ. CDR3 sequence reads: CASSLMDSTDTQYF. The DNA of the CDR3 is TGTGCCAGCAGCTTAATGGACAGCACAGATACGCAGTATTTT.

This clone was counted once. The chain has TRBV4-1 and TRBJ2-1; the D is unclear. The length of the CDR3 is 14 residues. V shed 0 bases and J shed 6 bases, with 9 bases lying between them. Germline CDR1 MGHRA, CDR2 YSYEKL. The CDR3 DNA reads as TGCGCCAGCAGCCAAGATCTGTGGGGCAATGAGCAGTTCTTC. Translated, it gives CASSQDLWGNEQFF.

Judged by abundance, this clone is medium-sized. The V call is TRBV28, the J call TRBJ1-1; TRBD1 is a possible D gene (6 bases). The length of the CDR3 is 17 residues. The germline V gene encodes CDR1 MDHEN and CDR2 SYDVKM. Deletions cut 3 bases from V and 2 bases from J, with 19 bases between. CDR3 sequence reads: CASSFPAPRTVNTEAFF. The CDR3 nucleotides read TGTGCCAGCAGTTTCCCTGCACCTCGGACAGTAAACACTGAAGCTTTCTTT.

V is TRBV6-1 and J is TRBJ2-7; 8 bases match TRBD1. Unmatched junction bases numbered 7, after V lost 3 bases and J lost 3 bases. This CDR3 is built from 15 residues. CDR1 is MNHNS, CDR2 SASEGT, per germline. The CDR3: CASSDLGQEFYEQYF. As DNA, the CDR3 is TGTGCCAGCAGTGACCTGGGACAGGAGTTCTACGAGCAGTACTTC.

The count of this clone is one. The chain carries TRBV15 and TRBJ2-1, with D perhaps TRBD2 (6 bases). Trimming removed 1 base from V and 5 bases from J, with 18 bases in between. The CDR3 is made up of 17 amino acids. The germline CDR1 and CDR2 sequences are LNHNV and YYDKDF (reference sequence). CDR3 protein: CATSRVILGLLDNEQFF. The CDR3 region has the DNA TGTGCCACCAGCAGAGTGATCCTAGGACTATTAGACAATGAGCAGTTCTTC.

The CDR3 DNA follows: TGTGCCAGCAGCTTAGAGTCGGCGGAATTCTACGAGCAGTACTTC. Translation: CASSLESAEFYEQYF. The genes are TRBV11-3 and TRBJ2-7; D is unresolved. Trimming took 0 bases from V and 3 from J, leaving 12 bases between them. The CDR3 length is 15 residues. Germline values: CDR1 SGHNT, CDR2 YENEEA.

The chain recombines TRBV18 with TRBJ2-1; possibly TRBD1 for D (6 bases). The germline V and J ends were trimmed by 3 bases and 4 bases, with 16 bases remaining between them. The germline V gene has CDR1 KGHSH and CDR2 LQKENI. The CDR3 runs 16 residues. The CDR3 reads CASSPGTPVRYNEQFF. The CDR3 DNA is TGTGCCAGCTCACCTGGGACACCCGTGAGGTACAATGAGCAGTTCTTC.